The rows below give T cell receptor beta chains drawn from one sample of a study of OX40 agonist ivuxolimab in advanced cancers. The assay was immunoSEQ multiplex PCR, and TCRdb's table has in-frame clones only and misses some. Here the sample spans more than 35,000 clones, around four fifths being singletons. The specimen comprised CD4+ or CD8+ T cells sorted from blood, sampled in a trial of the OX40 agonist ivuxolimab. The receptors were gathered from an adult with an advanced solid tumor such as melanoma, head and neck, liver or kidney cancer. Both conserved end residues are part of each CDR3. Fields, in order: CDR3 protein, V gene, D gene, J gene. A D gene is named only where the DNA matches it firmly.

CDR3 protein: CASSLSSSSYNEQFF; V gene: TRBV28; D gene: NA; J gene: TRBJ2-1
CDR3 protein: CASSYSPRVEAFF; V gene: TRBV6-5; D gene: NA; J gene: TRBJ1-1
CDR3 protein: CASSNRELNEQYF; V gene: TRBV4-2; D gene: NA; J gene: TRBJ2-7
CDR3 protein: CASSFRGRGNQPQHF; V gene: TRBV13; D gene: TRBD1; J gene: TRBJ1-5
CDR3 protein: CASSQGTYYNEQFF; V gene: TRBV14; D gene: NA; J gene: TRBJ2-1
CDR3 protein: CASTGTAGWEQYF; V gene: TRBV28; D gene: NA; J gene: TRBJ2-7
CDR3 protein: CASSWGPGQGRGNQPQHF; V gene: TRBV5-5; D gene: TRBD1; J gene: TRBJ1-5
CDR3 protein: CSVDLLGAGDEQFF; V gene: TRBV29-1; D gene: NA; J gene: TRBJ2-1
CDR3 protein: CASSQYREGVYEQYF; V gene: TRBV11-3; D gene: NA; J gene: TRBJ2-7
CDR3 protein: CASSSDSYEQYF; V gene: TRBV28; D gene: NA; J gene: TRBJ2-7
CDR3 protein: CASSLSGVILFF; V gene: TRBV27; D gene: NA; J gene: TRBJ1-4
CDR3 protein: CASSIDSTIPGTEAFF; V gene: TRBV19; D gene: NA; J gene: TRBJ1-1
CDR3 protein: CATGRETQYF; V gene: TRBV27; D gene: NA; J gene: TRBJ2-5
CDR3 protein: CASSQPQGTGRDTGELFF; V gene: TRBV4-3; D gene: NA; J gene: TRBJ2-2
CDR3 protein: CASRTSGSFETQYF; V gene: TRBV28; D gene: TRBD2; J gene: TRBJ2-5